Below, 21 T cell receptor beta chains from the same sample are listed, as sequenced in a study of PD-1 blockade in classical Hodgkin lymphoma. Assay used: immunoSEQ multiplex PCR; TCRdb lists only in-frame clones, some missing. The table has 100,000 or so clones, 89% seen once. Indicated time point: cycle 4 day 1 (C4D1), after 5 to 7 weeks of nivolumab. Brentuximab vedotin exposure varied, and every patient relapsed after autologous stem cell transplantation. Sequencing used peripheral blood mononuclear cells (PBMCs), obtained before the fourth cycle of nivolumab. These receptors originate from a human donor with classical Hodgkin lymphoma.

The chain combines TRBV18 with TRBJ1-5; D may be TRBD1 (6 bases). The V and J ends lost 3 bases and 5 bases respectively, with 14 bases between them. Germline V gene data show CDR1 as KGHSH and CDR2 as LQKENI. CDR3 length: 15 amino acids. The CDR3 DNA sequence: TGTGCCAGCTCACCTGGAGGGGGGGGCGATCAGCCCCAGCATTTT. This encodes CASSPGGGGDQPQHF.

The chain couples TRBV7-9 to TRBJ1-4; the D is unclear. The CDR3 is 13 residues long. CDR1 and CDR2 (germline): SEHNR, FQNEAQ (reference sequence). Between the trimmed V and J ends, which lost 1 base and 5 bases, there was a span of 5 bases. CDR3 sequence reads: CASSLGGNEKLFF. The CDR3 nucleotides are TGTGCCAGCAGCTTAGGCGGAAATGAAAAACTGTTTTTT.

This clone was seen a handful of times. This sequence joins TRBV7-6 and TRBJ2-1; D remains ambiguous. CDR3 length: 13 amino acids. Germline values: CDR1 SGHVS, CDR2 FNYEAQ. V was cut by 2 bases and J by 5 bases, with 7 bases left in between. CDR3 sequence (DNA): TGTGCCAGCAGCTTATATGGGCACAATGAGCAGTTCTTC. Encoded protein: CASSLYGHNEQFF.

The chain combines TRBV7-9 with TRBJ2-1; the match to TRBD2 covers 11 bases. V lost 4 bases, J lost 5 bases, and 7 bases stayed unmatched. This CDR3 has 16 amino acids. From germline, CDR1 is SEHNR and CDR2 FQNEAQ (reference sequence). CDR3 sequence reads: CASSSLAGGLDNEQFF. CDR3 sequence (DNA): TGTGCCAGCAGCTCCTTAGCGGGAGGGTTGGACAATGAGCAGTTCTTC.

This clone was recorded once. The rearrangement links TRBV7-2 to TRBJ2-1; TRBD2 agrees at 7 bases. Trimming took 1 base from V and 2 from J; bases not matched to a gene: 5. Germline lookup yields CDR1 SGHTA and CDR2 FQGNSA. The CDR3 covers 16 residues. The CDR3 spells CASSLGAGDPYNEQFF. The CDR3 DNA follows: TGTGCCAGCAGCTTAGGGGCGGGAGACCCCTACAATGAGCAGTTCTTC.

V is TRBV6-4 and J is TRBJ1-1; D unresolved. The CDR3 runs 13 residues. Germline V gene lookup returns CDR1 MRHNA and CDR2 SNTAGT. Between the trimmed V and J ends, which lost 3 bases and 5 bases, there was a span of 10 bases. The DNA of the CDR3 is TGTGCCAGCAGTGAGGAGGAATCGACTGAAGCTTTCTTT. It specifies CASSEEESTEAFF.

V gene TRBV6-5 combines with J gene TRBJ1-4, with D hard to call. V gave up 2 bases and J gave up 3 bases, with 7 bases separating them. Germline V gives CDR1 MNHEY, CDR2 SVGAGI. The CDR3 sequence is 14 residues long. CDR3 bases: TGTGCCAGCAGTTACCTGAGATCTAATGAAAAACTGTTTTTT. It is translated as CASSYLRSNEKLFF.

The chain joins TRBV5-6 to TRBJ2-6, with D possibly being TRBD2 (5 bases). The CDR3 runs to 17 residues. Trimming stripped 0 bases from V and 0 bases from J, with 10 bases between. Germline V gives CDR1 SGHDT, CDR2 YYEEEE. The CDR3: CASSLGGLSSGANVLTF. DNA for the CDR3: TGTGCCAGCAGCTTGGGAGGGTTGAGCTCTGGGGCCAACGTCCTGACTTTC.

Concerning this clone: Germline is not matched at one junction end, which may reflect a read error. The V gene is TRBV7-7, the J gene TRBJ2-1; 11 bases agree with TRBD2. From germline, CDR1 is SSHAT and CDR2 FNYEAQ (reference sequence). The CDR3 loop spans 16 amino acids. The DNA of the CDR3 is TGTGCTAGCAGCTTCCGACTAGCGGGGCCAGGTTATGAGCAGTTCTTC. It translates to CASSFRLAGPGYEQFF.

The chain links TRBV6-5 to TRBJ2-1; D could derive from TRBD1 or TRBD2 (5 bases each). Germline CDR1 is MNHEY and CDR2 is SVGAGI. This CDR3 is 14 amino acids long. V lost 4 bases and J lost 4, with 11 bases in between. The CDR3 loop is CASSFRDAYNEQFF. CDR3 bases: TGTGCCAGCAGTTTCCGGGACGCTTACAATGAGCAGTTCTTC.

The rearrangement joins TRBV6-5 to TRBJ2-6; D is perhaps TRBD1 (5 bases). This CDR3 comprises 15 residues. CDR1 is MNHEY, CDR2 SVGAGI, per germline. Trimming removed 10 bases from V and 3 bases from J, with 16 bases in between. CDR3 amino acids: CATGWGGVGANVLTF. In DNA, the CDR3 is TGTGCCACCGGTTGGGGCGGAGTTGGGGCCAACGTCCTGACTTTC.

V gene TRBV5-1 combines with J gene TRBJ2-5; TRBD2 is a possible D gene (5 bases). The germline gives CDR1 SGHRS, CDR2 YFSETQ. Deletions cut 4 bases from V and 1 base from J, with 17 bases between. This CDR3 region has 16 residues. The chain's CDR3 is CASSGLAADAQETQYF. CDR3 DNA: TGCGCCAGCAGCGGACTGGCAGCGGACGCCCAAGAGACCCAGTACTTC.

V and J are TRBV21-1 and TRBJ2-5; no DNA check was done on the table's D call, TRBD2. TRBV21-1 is a pseudogene. The CDR3 is 16 amino acids. The CDR3 reads CASSRASGRVPKTQYF. The CDR3 DNA follows: TGTGCCAGCAGCAGAGCTAGCGGGAGGGTGCCCAAGACCCAGTACTTC.

The rearrangement links TRBV5-5 to TRBJ2-7, with a tentative D call TRBD2 (5 bases). V lost 0 bases to trimming and J lost 1 base, with 11 bases between them. Germline V gives CDR1 SGHKS, CDR2 YYEKEE (reference sequence). The CDR3 runs 15 residues. CDR3 bases: TGTGCCAGCAGCTTGGCATATCCGGGATCCTACGAGCAGTACTTC. Amino acids: CASSLAYPGSYEQYF.

This sequence joins TRBV5-6 and TRBJ1-2, with TRBD1 identical over 9 bases. The germline V gene has CDR1 SGHDT and CDR2 YYEEEE. The V segment lost 4 bases and the J segment 5 bases; nucleotides outside the gene matches: 12. The CDR3 runs 16 residues. In nucleotides, the CDR3 is TGTGCCAGCAGCATCCCGGGACAGGGAATTGGGTATGGCTACACCTTC. This sequence encodes CASSIPGQGIGYGYTF. Variable domain in full (rest from reference TRBV5-6 and TRBJ1-2): DAGVTQSPTHLIKTRGQQVTLRCSPKSGHDTVSWYQQALGQGPQFIFQYYEEEERQRGNFPDRFSGHQFPNYSSELNVNALLLGDSALYLCASSIPGQGIGYGYTFGSGTRLTVV.

The chain carries TRBV7-2 and TRBJ1-3; no clear D gene. The germline gives CDR1 SGHTA, CDR2 FQGNSA. The CDR3 spans 14 residues. V was pared by 6 bases and J by 0 bases, with 9 bases between. The CDR3 reads CASSPDGSGNTIYF. CDR3 sequence (DNA): TGTGCCAGCAGTCCCGACGGCTCTGGAAACACCATATATTTT.

The chain has TRBV19 and TRBJ1-1; TRBD1 agrees at 9 bases. The germline V gene encodes CDR1 LNHDA and CDR2 SQIVND (reference sequence). V gave up 9 bases and J gave up 0 bases; unmatched junction bases: 8. The length of the CDR3 is 15 residues. Here the CDR3 DNA reads TGTGCCAGCAAAAAACAGGGGGCAATGAACACTGAAGCTTTCTTT. It codes for CASKKQGAMNTEAFF.

The chain joins TRBV28 to TRBJ2-7; D not certain. The CDR3 is made up of 12 amino acids. Germline lookup yields CDR1 MDHEN and CDR2 SYDVKM. V was cut by 3 bases and J by 6 bases, with 9 bases left in between. As DNA, the CDR3 is TGTGCCAGCAGTTTTTTAGAAGGCGAGCAGTACTTC. Amino acids: CASSFLEGEQYF.

The chain carries TRBV5-4 and TRBJ2-2; TRBD2 might be the D (5 bases). The germline CDR1 and CDR2 sequences are SGHNT and YYREEE (reference sequence). Between the trimmed V and J ends, which lost 0 bases and 2 bases, there was a span of 8 bases. The CDR3 totals 15 residues. The CDR3 region is CASSLASSNTGELFF. In nucleotides, the CDR3 is TGTGCCAGCAGCTTGGCTAGCTCTAACACCGGGGAGCTGTTTTTT.

The chain carries TRBV28 and TRBJ1-1, with D maybe TRBD1 (6 bases). The CDR3 sequence is 13 residues long. The V end was cut by 6 bases, the J end by 6 bases, with 14 bases between. CDR1 MDHEN and CDR2 SYDVKM come from the germline V gene. DNA of the CDR3: TGTGCCAGCAGACTGGGAGGGGGACCTGAAGCTTTCTTT. Protein: CASRLGGGPEAFF.

This chain connects TRBV9 to TRBJ2-6, with D perhaps TRBD1 or TRBD2 (5 bases each). Trimming pared 3 bases from V and 0 bases from J, leaving 10 bases between. The CDR3 totals 16 residues. Germline V CDR1 and CDR2: SGDLS, YYNGEE. The CDR3 DNA reads as TGTGCCAGCAGCGGAGAGGGGATCTCTGGGGCCAACGTCCTGACTTTC. Translation: CASSGEGISGANVLTF.